This is a list of T cell receptor beta chains from one sample in a study of identical twins. TCRdb called the 5' RACE reads again in MiXCR, with one record for every CDR3 protein. The repertoire holds roughly 690,000 distinct CDR3 sequences, with around 5.7% as singletons. The sequencing input was naive T cells sorted from blood. All receptors derive from a man aged 18 to 30 in good health. The CDR3 runs from the conserved cysteine through the conserved F or W. The D gene is left open where the match is weak. Clone size is not always given. Where it is, it says once, few, many or a class for expanded clones.

D gene: NA
V gene: TRBV7-9
J gene: TRBJ2-5
clone size: few
CDR3 protein: CASSLWSETQYF
CDR3 DNA: TGTGCCAGCAGCTTATGGTCGGAGACCCAGTACTTC

D gene: NA
V gene: TRBV12-3/TRBV12-4
J gene: TRBJ2-3
clone size: many
CDR3 protein: CASGWRNTDTQYF
CDR3 DNA: TGTGCCAGCGGTTGGAGGAACACAGATACGCAGTATTTT

D gene: TRBD2
V gene: TRBV27
J gene: TRBJ2-1
clone size: many
CDR3 protein: CASSSMEAGLYNEQFF
CDR3 DNA: TGTGCCAGCAGTTCCATGGAAGCGGGACTCTACAATGAGCAGTTCTTC

D gene: TRBD1
V gene: TRBV5-1
J gene: TRBJ1-5
clone size: few
CDR3 protein: CASSGGQGDQPQHF
CDR3 DNA: TGCGCCAGCAGCGGTGGACAGGGTGATCAGCCCCAGCATTTT

D gene: NA
V gene: TRBV20-1
J gene: TRBJ1-2
clone size: few
CDR3 protein: CSARDHEGGGYTF
CDR3 DNA: TGCAGTGCTAGAGATCACGAGGGTGGTGGCTACACCTTC

D gene: TRBD2
V gene: TRBV29-1
J gene: TRBJ2-3
clone size: many
CDR3 protein: CSVEVWLAGGFATQYF
CDR3 DNA: TGCAGCGTTGAAGTTTGGCTAGCGGGAGGGTTTGCTACGCAGTATTTT

D gene: NA
V gene: TRBV10-3
J gene: TRBJ2-1
clone size: many
CDR3 protein: CAISQGALNYNEQFF
CDR3 DNA: TGTGCCATCTCGCAGGGAGCCCTAAATTACAATGAGCAGTTCTTC

D gene: TRBD2
V gene: TRBV24-1
J gene: TRBJ2-1
clone size: NA
CDR3 protein: CATSGTGGVYNEQFF
CDR3 DNA: TGTGCCACCAGTGGAACGGGAGGAGTCTACAATGAGCAGTTCTTC

D gene: NA
V gene: TRBV4-1
J gene: TRBJ1-4
clone size: few
CDR3 protein: CASSWLRGTTGEKLFF
CDR3 DNA: TGCGCCAGCAGCTGGCTGCGGGGGACGACGGGTGAAAAACTGTTTTTT

D gene: NA
V gene: TRBV27
J gene: TRBJ1-3
clone size: many
CDR3 protein: CASSSGQSAGNTIYF
CDR3 DNA: TGTGCCAGCAGTTCCGGACAGAGCGCTGGAAACACCATATATTTT

D gene: NA
V gene: TRBV20-1
J gene: TRBJ1-5
clone size: NA
CDR3 protein: CSASQGLGAQHF
CDR3 DNA: TGCAGTGCTAGCCAGGGCCTAGGGGCCCAGCATTTT

D gene: TRBD2
V gene: TRBV5-5
J gene: TRBJ2-2
clone size: few
CDR3 protein: CASRRRESRSTGELFF
CDR3 DNA: TGTGCCAGCAGGCGGCGGGAGTCTCGTTCTACCGGGGAGCTGTTTTTT

D gene: NA
V gene: TRBV6-1
J gene: TRBJ2-5
clone size: many
CDR3 protein: CASSEEVETQYF
CDR3 DNA: TGTGCCAGCAGTGAAGAAGTGGAGACCCAGTACTTC

D gene: NA
V gene: TRBV13
J gene: TRBJ2-1
clone size: few
CDR3 protein: CASSSTTGTMNYNEQFF
CDR3 DNA: TGTGCCAGCAGCTCAACGACCGGGACCATGAACTACAATGAGCAGTTCTTC

D gene: TRBD2
V gene: TRBV14
J gene: TRBJ2-3
clone size: few
CDR3 protein: CASSLLAGNTDTQYF
CDR3 DNA: TGTGCCAGCAGCCTTCTAGCGGGAAACACAGATACGCAGTATTTT

D gene: NA
V gene: TRBV6-5
J gene: TRBJ1-4
clone size: many
CDR3 protein: CASSYEGGHEKLFF
CDR3 DNA: TGTGCCAGCAGCTACGAGGGGGGGCATGAAAAACTGTTTTTT

D gene: TRBD2
V gene: TRBV20-1
J gene: TRBJ2-1
clone size: NA
CDR3 protein: CSANPRAGGRYEQFF
CDR3 DNA: TGCAGTGCTAACCCGAGAGCGGGAGGGCGCTATGAGCAGTTCTTC

D gene: NA
V gene: TRBV12-3/TRBV12-4
J gene: TRBJ2-1
clone size: many
CDR3 protein: CASCRDNEQFF
CDR3 DNA: TGTGCCAGCTGTAGGGACAATGAGCAGTTCTTC

D gene: TRBD2
V gene: TRBV6-1
J gene: TRBJ2-2
clone size: many
CDR3 protein: CASSPGLADPRKVTGELFF
CDR3 DNA: TGTGCCAGCAGTCCGGGACTAGCGGACCCAAGAAAGGTTACCGGGGAGCTGTTTTTT

D gene: NA
V gene: TRBV28
J gene: TRBJ1-4
clone size: few
CDR3 protein: CASSIYRRLNEKLFF
CDR3 DNA: TGTGCCAGCAGTATATACCGAAGACTGAATGAAAAACTGTTTTTT

D gene: NA
V gene: TRBV15
J gene: TRBJ2-5
clone size: many
CDR3 protein: CATSRDLWYNQETQYF
CDR3 DNA: TGTGCCACCAGCAGAGATCTATGGTACAACCAAGAGACCCAGTACTTC

D gene: TRBD2
V gene: TRBV20-1
J gene: TRBJ2-1
clone size: many
CDR3 protein: CSASRTSGGNEQFF
CDR3 DNA: TGCAGTGCTAGCCGGACTAGCGGAGGCAATGAGCAGTTCTTC

D gene: NA
V gene: TRBV19
J gene: TRBJ1-2
clone size: few
CDR3 protein: CASNGWESNGYTF
CDR3 DNA: TGTGCCAGTAACGGGTGGGAGAGCAATGGCTACACCTTC

D gene: NA
V gene: TRBV12-3/TRBV12-4
J gene: TRBJ2-7
clone size: many
CDR3 protein: CASSFRSGSIEQYF
CDR3 DNA: TGTGCCAGCAGTTTTCGGTCCGGTTCAATCGAGCAGTACTTC

D gene: TRBD2
V gene: TRBV27
J gene: TRBJ2-7
clone size: NA
CDR3 protein: CASSLSSGTWGEQYF
CDR3 DNA: TGTGCCAGCAGTTTATCTAGCGGGACCTGGGGTGAGCAGTACTTC

D gene: TRBD2
V gene: TRBV20-1
J gene: TRBJ2-1
clone size: many
CDR3 protein: CSAWTSSDEQFF
CDR3 DNA: TGCAGTGCTTGGACTAGCTCCGATGAGCAGTTCTTC

D gene: TRBD1
V gene: TRBV18
J gene: TRBJ1-2
clone size: NA
CDR3 protein: CASSRTGSYGYTF
CDR3 DNA: TGTGCCAGCTCCCGGACAGGCTCCTATGGCTACACCTTC

D gene: NA
V gene: TRBV11-2
J gene: TRBJ2-1
clone size: many
CDR3 protein: CASSLESGQHEQFF
CDR3 DNA: TGTGCCAGCAGCTTAGAATCTGGACAGCATGAGCAGTTCTTC

D gene: NA
V gene: TRBV14
J gene: TRBJ1-2
clone size: few
CDR3 protein: CASSPEAYPAAYGYTF
CDR3 DNA: TGTGCCAGCAGCCCTGAAGCCTACCCGGCAGCCTATGGCTACACCTTC

D gene: NA
V gene: TRBV20-1
J gene: TRBJ2-2
clone size: many
CDR3 protein: CSARVPAGSANTGELFF
CDR3 DNA: TGCAGTGCTAGAGTCCCAGCGGGTAGCGCGAACACCGGGGAGCTGTTTTTT

D gene: TRBD1
V gene: TRBV29-1
J gene: TRBJ2-5
clone size: NA
CDR3 protein: CSVARGQETQYF
CDR3 DNA: TGCAGCGTGGCCAGGGGGCAAGAGACCCAGTACTTC

D gene: NA
V gene: TRBV12-3/TRBV12-4
J gene: TRBJ2-1
clone size: many
CDR3 protein: CASTLSRPLSPDEQFF
CDR3 DNA: TGTGCCAGCACCCTCTCCCGGCCCCTTAGCCCCGATGAGCAGTTCTTC

D gene: NA
V gene: TRBV5-1
J gene: TRBJ1-6
clone size: many
CDR3 protein: CASSPTALNSPLHF
CDR3 DNA: TGCGCCAGCAGCCCGACAGCCCTGAATTCACCCCTCCACTTT

D gene: TRBD2
V gene: TRBV7-9
J gene: TRBJ2-7
clone size: many
CDR3 protein: CASSLDGLAGVTEQYF
CDR3 DNA: TGTGCCAGCAGCTTAGACGGACTAGCGGGAGTAACCGAGCAGTACTTC

D gene: TRBD1
V gene: TRBV9
J gene: TRBJ2-2
clone size: many
CDR3 protein: CASSSPRTGAEGTGELFF
CDR3 DNA: TGTGCCAGCAGCTCCCCCCGGACAGGAGCGGAAGGAACCGGGGAGCTGTTTTTT

D gene: TRBD1
V gene: TRBV12-3/TRBV12-4
J gene: TRBJ2-7
clone size: NA
CDR3 protein: CASSWGPGQGRWAYEQYF
CDR3 DNA: TGTGCCAGCAGTTGGGGCCCGGGACAGGGAAGATGGGCCTACGAGCAGTACTTC

D gene: NA
V gene: TRBV5-1
J gene: TRBJ2-2
clone size: NA
CDR3 protein: CASRRLGPNTGELFF
CDR3 DNA: TGCGCCAGTCGCCGTTTGGGGCCTAACACCGGGGAGCTGTTTTTT

D gene: NA
V gene: TRBV11-1
J gene: TRBJ2-7
clone size: few
CDR3 protein: CASSLATPMGRRLYEQYF
CDR3 DNA: TGTGCCAGCAGCTTAGCCACCCCCATGGGTAGACGTCTCTACGAGCAGTACTTC

D gene: NA
V gene: TRBV12-3/TRBV12-4
J gene: TRBJ2-5
clone size: NA
CDR3 protein: CASTPGDRGQETQYF
CDR3 DNA: TGTGCCAGCACCCCGGGGGACAGAGGCCAAGAGACCCAGTACTTC

D gene: TRBD1
V gene: TRBV6-6
J gene: TRBJ2-7
clone size: many
CDR3 protein: CASRLTGSEQYF
CDR3 DNA: TGTGCCAGCAGGTTGACAGGGAGCGAGCAGTACTTC